The clone carrying this T cell receptor beta chain was counted ten times or more. Its target is not known. This entry belongs to a study of T cell repertoires in cytomegalovirus infection. Study in general: The study used recently identified HLA-C-restricted and well-studied HLA-B-restricted CMV epitopes. Public TCR beta signatures were indicative of both CMV infection and a matching HLA type. Findings of the study overall: HLA-C-restricted, CMV-specific TCR beta clonotypes were dominant ex vivo.

Germline V gene sequence: CDR1 MNHEY, CDR2 SMNVEV (reference sequence). The V segment lost 3 bases and the J segment 4 bases; nucleotides outside the gene matches: 5. The CDR3 spans 15 residues. From the reads, TCRdb called clonotypes with MiXCR, one entry per CDR3 protein. Found here are 750,000 to 950,000 distinct CDR3 sequences, 25% to 35% of them singletons; the top ten hold over 10%. This specimen was cultured CD8+ T cells from PBMCs, taken from culture after CMV antigen stimulation. The chain employs TRBV27 and TRBJ2-2, with TRBD1 matching 7 bases. This clonotype was sampled from a human donor in good health (CMV status not recorded). Some clones in this sample may be carry-over from other donors' samples. DNA for the CDR3: TGTGCCAGCAGTTTTTGGACAGGAGGCACCGGGGAGCTGTTTTTT. Translation: CASSFWTGGTGELFF.